A selection of T cell receptor beta chains follows, all from one sample in a study of blood T cell repertoires in COVID-19. Sequenced by immunoSEQ multiplex PCR; TCRdb stores in-frame clones only, minus some. The sample has roughly 180,000 clones, 88% seen once. The source material was peripheral blood. Receptors originate from a man in his 70s with active or convalescent COVID-19. The CDR3 runs from the conserved cysteine through the conserved F or W. D genes are given only for firm matches. Where a row states a size, it is once, few, many or the class of an expanded clone; other rows omit it.

d_call: NA
clone_size: NA
v_call: TRBV30
j_call: TRBJ2-2
cdr3_nt: TGTGCCTGGAGCCTTCCGGGACAGAACACCGGGGAGCTGTTTTTT
cdr3_aa: CAWSLPGQNTGELFF

d_call: NA
clone_size: NA
v_call: TRBV28
j_call: TRBJ1-3
cdr3_nt: TGTGCCAGCAGCTCCTATACCTCCCGGGACTCTGGAAACACCATATATTTT
cdr3_aa: CASSSYTSRDSGNTIYF

d_call: NA
clone_size: NA
v_call: TRBV7-8
j_call: TRBJ1-6
cdr3_nt: TGTGCCAGCCTCAATACAGGAACCAATTCACCCCTCCACTTT
cdr3_aa: CASLNTGTNSPLHF

d_call: NA
clone_size: NA
v_call: TRBV7-9
j_call: TRBJ2-3
cdr3_nt: TGTGCCAGCAGCTTAGCGGGGGGAGATACGCAGTATTTT
cdr3_aa: CASSLAGGDTQYF

d_call: NA
clone_size: few
v_call: TRBV5-6
j_call: TRBJ1-3
cdr3_nt: TGTGCCAGCAGCTTGGCCAACTTATATAGCTACTCCTCTGGAAACACCATATATTTT
cdr3_aa: CASSLANLYSYSSGNTIYF

d_call: NA
clone_size: NA
v_call: TRBV5-6
j_call: TRBJ2-3
cdr3_nt: TGTGCCAGCAGCCCCTGGGAGGATACGCAGTATTTT
cdr3_aa: CASSPWEDTQYF

d_call: NA
clone_size: NA
v_call: TRBV19
j_call: TRBJ1-4
cdr3_nt: TGTGCCAGTAGTTCAGCTATAGTAGGCGGTGAAAAACTGTTTTTT
cdr3_aa: CASSSAIVGGEKLFF

d_call: TRBD1
clone_size: NA
v_call: TRBV2
j_call: TRBJ1-2
cdr3_nt: TGTGCCAGCGTAGGGACAGGCAGTTATGGCTACACCTTC
cdr3_aa: CASVGTGSYGYTF

d_call: NA
clone_size: NA
v_call: TRBV18
j_call: TRBJ2-3
cdr3_nt: TGTGCCAGCTCACCATTGGCCGCGGGCACAGATACGCAGTATTTT
cdr3_aa: CASSPLAAGTDTQYF

d_call: NA
clone_size: NA
v_call: TRBV19
j_call: TRBJ2-2
cdr3_nt: TGTGCCAGTACCCTTAGCGGATTGAACACCGGGGAGCTGTTTTTT
cdr3_aa: CASTLSGLNTGELFF

d_call: NA
clone_size: once
v_call: TRBV5-1
j_call: TRBJ1-1
cdr3_nt: TGCGCCAGCAATAGTCAGGAGAACACTGAAGCTTTCTTT
cdr3_aa: CASNSQENTEAFF

d_call: NA
clone_size: NA
v_call: TRBV7-5
j_call: TRBJ1-2
cdr3_nt: TGTGTAAGGACAGGGAGGTACTATGGCTACACCTTC
cdr3_aa: CVRTGRYYGYTF

d_call: TRBD1
clone_size: NA
v_call: TRBV6-5
j_call: TRBJ2-5
cdr3_nt: TGTGCCAGCAGTTACCAGGGGGCCCAAGAGACCCAGTACTTC
cdr3_aa: CASSYQGAQETQYF

d_call: NA
clone_size: once
v_call: TRBV19
j_call: TRBJ2-3
cdr3_nt: TGTGCCAGTAAGTGGGGGGGCACAGATACGCAGTATTTT
cdr3_aa: CASKWGGTDTQYF

d_call: TRBD2
clone_size: NA
v_call: TRBV5-6
j_call: TRBJ2-7
cdr3_nt: TGTGCCAGCAGCTTGGTGCGGGGGGAGCAGTACTTC
cdr3_aa: CASSLVRGEQYF

d_call: NA
clone_size: NA
v_call: TRBV5-4
j_call: TRBJ2-6
cdr3_nt: TGTGCCAGCAGCTTGGCGCTAACTGGGGCCAACGTCCTGACTTTC
cdr3_aa: CASSLALTGANVLTF

d_call: NA
clone_size: NA
v_call: TRBV5-1
j_call: TRBJ2-1
cdr3_nt: TGCGCCAGCAGCCCACGACAGACCACGCTCTACAATGAGCAGTTCTTC
cdr3_aa: CASSPRQTTLYNEQFF

d_call: TRBD1
clone_size: once
v_call: TRBV7-9
j_call: TRBJ2-7
cdr3_nt: TGTGCCAGCAGCTCCCGGGACAGGGGATTCGAGCAGTACTTC
cdr3_aa: CASSSRDRGFEQYF

d_call: NA
clone_size: NA
v_call: TRBV11-3
j_call: TRBJ1-6
cdr3_nt: TGTGCCAGCAGCTTAGGGACGAACAGGGACAATAATTCACCCCTCCACTTT
cdr3_aa: CASSLGTNRDNNSPLHF

d_call: NA
clone_size: NA
v_call: TRBV30
j_call: TRBJ2-7
cdr3_nt: TGTGCCTGGAGTGTGGGGGGATCCTCCTACGAGCAGTACTTC
cdr3_aa: CAWSVGGSSYEQYF

d_call: NA
clone_size: once
v_call: TRBV5-4
j_call: TRBJ2-1
cdr3_nt: TGTGCCAGTTTGCAGGAGGGGGCAACATTCCCCTCCTACAATGAGCAGTTCTTC
cdr3_aa: CASLQEGATFPSYNEQFF

d_call: TRBD2
clone_size: NA
v_call: TRBV5-1
j_call: TRBJ2-1
cdr3_nt: TGCGCCAGCAGCTTGGCCGGACTAGCGGGAGTGGATGAGCAGTTCTTC
cdr3_aa: CASSLAGLAGVDEQFF

d_call: NA
clone_size: NA
v_call: TRBV18
j_call: TRBJ1-6
cdr3_nt: TGTGCCAGCTCACCACGAGGGTCGGAAAATTCACCCCTCCACTTT
cdr3_aa: CASSPRGSENSPLHF

d_call: NA
clone_size: NA
v_call: TRBV7-7
j_call: TRBJ2-1
cdr3_nt: TGTGCCAGCAGCTTAGCTGGGTGGGCCAATGAGCAGTTCTTC
cdr3_aa: CASSLAGWANEQFF

d_call: TRBD1
clone_size: NA
v_call: TRBV7-2
j_call: TRBJ1-6
cdr3_nt: TGTGCCAGCAGCTTCCTAGGGACAGGGGGTTCACCCCTCCACTTT
cdr3_aa: CASSFLGTGGSPLHF

d_call: NA
clone_size: NA
v_call: TRBV19
j_call: TRBJ2-4
cdr3_nt: TGTGCCAGTAGTTATGGGGGCGCCGAAAACATTCAGTACTTC
cdr3_aa: CASSYGGAENIQYF

d_call: TRBD2
clone_size: NA
v_call: TRBV3-1/TRBV3-2
j_call: TRBJ2-2
cdr3_nt: TGTGCCAGCAGCCAAGATCGGGGGGTAGGCCTAAACGGGGAGCTGTTTTTT
cdr3_aa: CASSQDRGVGLNGELFF

d_call: NA
clone_size: NA
v_call: TRBV28
j_call: TRBJ1-3
cdr3_nt: TGTGCCAGCAGTCCCGCCCCAGGCTCTGGAAACACCATATATTTT
cdr3_aa: CASSPAPGSGNTIYF

d_call: TRBD1
clone_size: NA
v_call: TRBV5-1
j_call: TRBJ2-3
cdr3_nt: TGCGCCAGCAGTCCCGGGACAGGGAGGGTAAGCACAGATACGCAGTATTTT
cdr3_aa: CASSPGTGRVSTDTQYF

d_call: NA
clone_size: NA
v_call: TRBV7-8
j_call: TRBJ2-1
cdr3_nt: TGTGCCAGCCTTAGATCACCACCGGACAATGAGCAGTTCTTC
cdr3_aa: CASLRSPPDNEQFF

d_call: NA
clone_size: once
v_call: TRBV3-1/TRBV3-2
j_call: TRBJ2-7
cdr3_nt: TGTGCCAGCAGCCAGGGCATGGTTTACGAGCAGTACTTC
cdr3_aa: CASSQGMVYEQYF

d_call: NA
clone_size: NA
v_call: TRBV4-3
j_call: TRBJ2-7
cdr3_nt: TGCGCCAGCAGCCTCTTTACCGACGGGTCCTACGAGCAGTACTTC
cdr3_aa: CASSLFTDGSYEQYF

d_call: TRBD1
clone_size: NA
v_call: TRBV6-2/TRBV6-3
j_call: TRBJ1-2
cdr3_nt: TGTGCCAGCAGTTCGACGGACAGGGGACTCTATGGCTACACCTTC
cdr3_aa: CASSSTDRGLYGYTF

d_call: NA
clone_size: few
v_call: TRBV2
j_call: TRBJ1-5
cdr3_nt: TGTGCCAGCAGTGTTGGCCAGGGGATCGGTCAGCCCCAGCATTTT
cdr3_aa: CASSVGQGIGQPQHF

d_call: NA
clone_size: NA
v_call: TRBV13
j_call: TRBJ2-3
cdr3_nt: TGTGCCAGCAGCTTAGGACTCCCCGGGAAAACAGATACGCAGTATTTT
cdr3_aa: CASSLGLPGKTDTQYF

d_call: TRBD1
clone_size: NA
v_call: TRBV7-8
j_call: TRBJ1-3
cdr3_nt: TGTGCCAGCAGCGCGGGGACAGTCTCTGGAAACACCATATATTTT
cdr3_aa: CASSAGTVSGNTIYF

d_call: NA
clone_size: NA
v_call: TRBV7-2
j_call: TRBJ1-2
cdr3_nt: TGTGCCAGCAGCCCTACCTATGGCTACACCTTC
cdr3_aa: CASSPTYGYTF

d_call: TRBD1
clone_size: once
v_call: TRBV24-1
j_call: TRBJ1-2
cdr3_nt: TGTGCCACCAGTGATTACGGACAGGGATATGGCTACACCTTC
cdr3_aa: CATSDYGQGYGYTF

d_call: NA
clone_size: NA
v_call: TRBV2
j_call: TRBJ2-1
cdr3_nt: TGTGCCAGCAGTGAAGCTAGCGGAGCTCCCAATGAGCAGTTCTTC
cdr3_aa: CASSEASGAPNEQFF

d_call: NA
clone_size: NA
v_call: TRBV20-1
j_call: TRBJ1-2
cdr3_nt: TGCAGTGCTAGTTCTAGAGATGGGTCCTATGGCTACACCTTC
cdr3_aa: CSASSRDGSYGYTF

d_call: NA
clone_size: NA
v_call: TRBV19
j_call: TRBJ1-5
cdr3_nt: TGTGCCAGTAGTATCCGTACGTCGGGTGGTCAGCCCCAGCATTTT
cdr3_aa: CASSIRTSGGQPQHF

d_call: NA
clone_size: NA
v_call: TRBV2
j_call: TRBJ1-6
cdr3_nt: TGTGCCAGCAGTGAGAAGCGGGGACGGGCTAATTCACCCCTCCACTTT
cdr3_aa: CASSEKRGRANSPLHF

d_call: NA
clone_size: NA
v_call: TRBV19
j_call: TRBJ1-4
cdr3_nt: TGTGCCAGTAAAAAGAGGGGGATCGTGTTGGCTAATGAAAAACTGTTTTTT
cdr3_aa: CASKKRGIVLANEKLFF

d_call: NA
clone_size: NA
v_call: TRBV5-5
j_call: TRBJ1-2
cdr3_nt: TGTGCCAGCAGCTTGGCAGATAACTATGGCTACACCTTC
cdr3_aa: CASSLADNYGYTF

d_call: NA
clone_size: once
v_call: TRBV18
j_call: TRBJ2-5
cdr3_nt: TGTGCCAGCTCACAGGACAGCCAAGAGACCCAGTACTTC
cdr3_aa: CASSQDSQETQYF

d_call: TRBD1
clone_size: NA
v_call: TRBV6-6
j_call: TRBJ1-1
cdr3_nt: TGTGCCAGCAGTTACCTAGACAGGGGGCATACTGAAGCTTTCTTT
cdr3_aa: CASSYLDRGHTEAFF

d_call: TRBD1
clone_size: NA
v_call: TRBV5-4
j_call: TRBJ1-2
cdr3_nt: TGTGCCAGCAGCTCCGCCGGGACAGGGACCCCCTATGGCTACACCTTC
cdr3_aa: CASSSAGTGTPYGYTF

d_call: NA
clone_size: once
v_call: TRBV4-3
j_call: TRBJ2-2
cdr3_nt: TGCGCCAGCAGCCAAGTTGTAGCGACCGGGGAGCTGTTTTTT
cdr3_aa: CASSQVVATGELFF

d_call: NA
clone_size: NA
v_call: TRBV27
j_call: TRBJ2-1
cdr3_nt: TGTGCCAGCAGTCGGGTAGTGGTCCGTTACAATGAGCAGTTCTTC
cdr3_aa: CASSRVVVRYNEQFF

d_call: NA
clone_size: few
v_call: TRBV2
j_call: TRBJ2-7
cdr3_nt: TGTGCCAGCAGTGAATCCGGGGAGAATGAGGGCTTC
cdr3_aa: CASSESGENEGF

d_call: NA
clone_size: NA
v_call: TRBV24-1
j_call: TRBJ1-5
cdr3_nt: TGTGCCACCAGTGATTTGTGGACAGGCAATCAGCCCCAGCATTTT
cdr3_aa: CATSDLWTGNQPQHF

d_call: TRBD1
clone_size: NA
v_call: TRBV9
j_call: TRBJ1-1
cdr3_nt: TGTGCCAGCAGCGCCGACAGGGACCGGAACACTGAAGCTTTCTTT
cdr3_aa: CASSADRDRNTEAFF

d_call: TRBD1
clone_size: NA
v_call: TRBV7-9
j_call: TRBJ2-7
cdr3_nt: TGTGCCAGCTCCCCCCCAGGGGGCTACGAGCAGTACTTC
cdr3_aa: CASSPPGGYEQYF